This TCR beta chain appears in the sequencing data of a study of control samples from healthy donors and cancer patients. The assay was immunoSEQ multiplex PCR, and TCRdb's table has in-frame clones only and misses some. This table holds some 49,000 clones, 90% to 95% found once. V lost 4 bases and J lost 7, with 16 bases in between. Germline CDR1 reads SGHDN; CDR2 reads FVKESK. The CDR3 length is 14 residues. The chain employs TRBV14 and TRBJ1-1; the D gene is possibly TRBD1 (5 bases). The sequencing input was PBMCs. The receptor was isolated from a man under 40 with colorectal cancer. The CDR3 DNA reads TGTGCCAGCAGCCGGGGGGAGCCCGAGGATGAAGCTTTCTTT. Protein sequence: CASSRGEPEDEAFF.